This T cell receptor beta chain is from a study of T-cell reconstitution after alpha-beta-depleted transplantation in children. Study findings and constraints: Counts and diversity of T cells one year after transplant came mostly from newly produced T cells.

Preparation of the TCRbeta library involved a method that used unique molecular identifiers. TCRdb independently ran MiXCR on the PCR reads; one entry per CDR3 protein. The sample lists about 210,000 distinct CDR3 sequences; roughly 15% were seen once. This clonotype was picked up many times. Its matching antigen is unknown. The trim removed 1 base at V and 0 bases at J, leaving 0 bases unmatched. The CDR3 is 16 amino acids. The V gene's germline CDR1 is DFQATT and CDR2 SNEGSKA (reference sequence). This chain connects TRBV20-1 to TRBJ2-2, with 12 positions matching TRBD2. The receptor's source is a male patient between 2 and 9 years old who had a stem cell transplant for acute lymphoblastic leukemia, so the T cells may come from the graft donor. Sequencing used PBMCs, mostly from graft donor cells, obtained 360 days after TCRalphabeta/CD19-depleted stem cell transplant. DNA for the CDR3: TGCAGTGCTAGAGCTAGCGGGGGGGCGAACACCGGGGAGCTGTTTTTT. Translated: CSARASGGANTGELFF.